There are many counts of the clone carrying this TCR beta chain. There were TCR beta CDR3 regions amplified from RNA transcripts. HTBI primers drove first-round RT-PCR of the TCR CDR3. TCRdb re-called the multiplex PCR reads with MiXCR, one entry per CDR3 protein. The sample has about 580,000 distinct CDR3 sequences, approximately 15% seen once. The record originates from a study of T cells in Graves' hyperthyroidism and ophthalmopathy. CDR3 length: 16 residues. The V end lost 3 bases, the J end lost 0 bases, and 15 bases lay between the germline ends. Germline V lookup: CDR1 MDHEN, CDR2 SYDVKM. V and J are TRBV28 and TRBJ2-7; D is unclear. The TCR originated in a woman aged 30 to 39 with Graves' hyperthyroidism that later progressed to Graves' ophthalmopathy. The sequencing sample was made of blood. CDR3 sequence: CASSFPSLTSSYEQYF. In DNA, the CDR3 is TGTGCCAGCAGTTTTCCAAGTCTTACAAGCTCCTACGAGCAGTACTTC.